Listed here are 26 T cell receptor beta chains from one sample, sequenced in a study of blood T cell repertoires in COVID-19. The table came from immunoSEQ multiplex PCR; TCRdb's copy has only in-frame clones and leaves some out. The sample includes roughly 100,000 clones, roughly nine tenths seen only once; the top ten take under 8%. Sequenced input: peripheral blood. The receptors come from a human donor in a cohort sampled during active COVID-19.

The chain combines TRBV7-9 with TRBJ2-1; a possible D gene is TRBD2 (7 bases). Germline assignment: CDR1 SEHNR and CDR2 FQNEAQ (reference sequence). CDR3 length: 15 amino acids. Trimming took 4 bases from V and 3 from J, leaving 13 bases between them. This CDR3 is CASSSDRGGYNEQFF. CDR3 coding DNA: TGTGCCAGCAGCTCCGATAGGGGGGGCTACAATGAGCAGTTCTTC.

V gene TRBV13 combines with J gene TRBJ1-2; D is unresolved. The CDR3 runs 13 residues. The germline gives CDR1 PRHDT, CDR2 FYEKMQ (reference sequence). V was shortened by 5 bases and J by 2 bases, with 9 bases between the two germline ends. As DNA, the CDR3 is TGTGCCAGCAGCCAAAACGGGAACTATGGCTACACCTTC. This encodes CASSQNGNYGYTF. Complete variable domain (other parts from reference TRBV13 and TRBJ1-2): AAGVIQSPRHLIKEKRETATLKCYPIPRHDTVYWYQQGPGQDPQFLISFYEKMQSDKGSIPDRFSAQQFSDYHSELNMSSLELGDSALYFCASSQNGNYGYTFGSGTRLTVV.

This chain connects TRBV19 to TRBJ1-5; 7 nucleotides match TRBD1. The V and J ends lost 5 bases and 3 bases, in that order; junction bases with no gene match: 7. The germline V gene encodes CDR1 LNHDA and CDR2 SQIVND (reference sequence). The CDR3 is made up of 15 amino acids. CDR3 loop: CASSETGSANQPQHF. DNA for the CDR3: TGTGCCAGTAGTGAGACAGGGTCGGCCAATCAGCCCCAGCATTTT.

This clone has only one observation. The V and J genes are TRBV5-4 and TRBJ2-5; D might be TRBD2 (5 bases). The germline gives CDR1 SGHNT, CDR2 YYREEE (reference sequence). The CDR3 contains 16 residues. V lost 3 bases and J 3 bases, leaving 18 bases between the germline ends. Here the CDR3 reads CASSSEPSGREETQYF. CDR3 sequence (DNA): TGTGCCAGCAGCTCAGAACCCAGCGGTCGGGAAGAGACCCAGTACTTC.

This clone is a singleton in its sample. The chain has TRBV4-1 and TRBJ1-2; D is possibly TRBD1 (6 bases). The length of the CDR3 is 16 residues. Germline values: CDR1 MGHRA, CDR2 YSYEKL. Trimming pared 4 bases from V and 2 bases from J, leaving 17 bases between. This chain's CDR3 is CASSRSSGTPNYGYTF. In nucleotides, the CDR3 is TGCGCCAGCAGCCGTAGCTCCGGGACACCGAACTATGGCTACACCTTC.

CDR3 region: CASSFRTLARRYNEQFF. CDR3 nucleotides: TGTGCCAGCAGTTTTCGAACTCTAGCGAGAAGGTACAATGAGCAGTTCTTC. The rearrangement joins TRBV28 to TRBJ2-1, with D perhaps matching TRBD2 (6 bases). This CDR3 is built from 17 residues. The V and J ends lost 3 bases and 4 bases respectively, with 19 bases between them. Germline V gene lookup returns CDR1 MDHEN and CDR2 SYDVKM.

This chain links TRBV6-5 with TRBJ1-1; D is uncertain. V was clipped by 6 bases and J by 1 base, with 6 bases between them. Germline V gene sequence: CDR1 MNHEY, CDR2 SVGAGI. This CDR3 region has 12 residues. The CDR3 nucleotides are TGTGCCAGCAGGACGGGGAACACTGAAGCTTTCTTT. Its protein product is CASRTGNTEAFF.

The chain is built from TRBV3-1 (or the pseudogene TRBV3-2) and TRBJ1-4; D is uncertain. V was clipped by 6 bases and J by 4 bases, with 12 bases between them. This CDR3 is 14 amino acids long. Germline CDR1 and CDR2: LGHDT and YNNKEL (reference sequence). The CDR3 here is CASRSPSVNEKLFF. Written as DNA, the CDR3 is TGTGCCAGCAGGTCCCCCTCGGTTAATGAAAAACTGTTTTTT.

CDR3 sequence (DNA): TGCGCCAGCACCAACCGTAAGGGCAGGGAAGAGACCCAGTACTTC. This sequence encodes CASTNRKGREETQYF. The chain links TRBV5-1 to TRBJ2-5; D may be TRBD1 (5 bases). The CDR3 contains 15 residues. The V gene's germline CDR1 is SGHRS and CDR2 YFSETQ. Deletions cut 6 bases from V and 3 bases from J, with 18 bases between.

The J gene is TRBJ1-4, the V gene TRBV12-3 or TRBV12-4; no reliable D call. CDR3 size: 13 residues. The V end lost 4 bases, the J end lost 8 bases, and 11 bases lay between the germline ends. The CDR3 loop is CASSSMTGEKLFF. The CDR3 bases are TGTGCCAGCAGTTCCATGACCGGGGAAAAACTGTTTTTT.

The gene calls are TRBV15 and TRBJ2-7, with D perhaps matching TRBD1 (5 bases). The V end lost 0 bases, the J end lost 5 bases, and 14 bases lay between the germline ends. Germline CDR1 LNHNV, CDR2 YYDKDF (reference sequence). This CDR3 comprises 15 residues. The CDR3 bases are TGTGCCACCAGCAGAGATCGGGCAGGGTACCACGAGCAGTACTTC. Its protein is CATSRDRAGYHEQYF.

This rearrangement joins TRBV2 to TRBJ2-7, with 14 bases aligning to TRBD2. The CDR3 is 15 amino acids. Losses at the gene ends were 4 bases for V and 2 bases for J; bases not matched to a gene: 1. The germline V gene encodes CDR1 SNHLY and CDR2 FYNNEI. The CDR3 spells CASSVTSGGAYEQYF. The DNA for the CDR3 is TGTGCCAGCAGTGTGACTAGCGGGGGGGCCTACGAGCAGTACTTC.

The chain carries TRBV24-1 and TRBJ2-3; 9 nucleotides line up with TRBD1. The germline CDR1 and CDR2 sequences are KGHDR and SFDVKD. The CDR3 has 18 residues. V lost 5 bases to trimming and J lost 2 bases; unmatched junction nucleotides: 13. The CDR3 sequence: CATSGFAPGTGNTDTQYF. DNA for the CDR3: TGTGCCACCAGTGGTTTCGCCCCCGGGACAGGGAACACAGATACGCAGTATTTT.

V is TRBV3-1 (or the pseudogene TRBV3-2) and J is TRBJ2-2; 9 bases match TRBD2. Germline V gives CDR1 LGHDT, CDR2 YNNKEL (reference sequence). Unmatched junction bases numbered 9, after V lost 1 base and J lost 6 bases. This CDR3 comprises 17 residues. CDR3 bases: TGTGCCAGCAGCCAAGGCCCGGGACTAGCAAGAGCCGGGGAGCTGTTTTTT. The encoded protein is CASSQGPGLARAGELFF.

J is TRBJ1-2 and V is TRBV19, with 7 nucleotides matching TRBD1. The CDR3 runs 14 residues. CDR1 is LNHDA, CDR2 SQIVND, per germline (reference sequence). J was trimmed by 2 bases and V by 5 bases; bases with no gene match: 5. The CDR3 nucleotides are TGTGCCAGTAGTCCACAGACAGGGAACTATGGCTACACCTTC. Translated: CASSPQTGNYGYTF. Full variable domain (remainder filled in from reference TRBV19 and TRBJ1-2): DGGITQSPKYLFRKEGQNVTLSCEQNLNHDAMYWYRQDPGQGLRLIYYSQIVNDFQKGDIAEGYSVSREKKESFPLTVTSAQKNPTAFYLCASSPQTGNYGYTFGSGTRLTVV.

This chain uses TRBV20-1 with TRBJ1-1; D is uncertain. Germline V CDR1 and CDR2: DFQATT, SNEGSKA (reference sequence). V lost 3 bases and J lost 1, with 12 bases in between. CDR3 length: 14 amino acids. CDR3 nucleotide sequence: TGCAGTGCTAGTTTAAGACTCGGGAACACTGAAGCTTTCTTT. Amino acid sequence: CSASLRLGNTEAFF.

The chain recombines TRBV19 with TRBJ2-7; 7 bases are a match to TRBD2. The CDR3 contains 15 residues. CDR1 and CDR2 from the germline V gene are LNHDA and SQIVND (reference sequence). V shed 1 base, J shed 4 bases, and the junction held 7 bases outside the gene matches. The CDR3 sequence is CASSIVSAAGYEQYF. CDR3 nucleotides: TGTGCCAGTAGTATAGTGTCGGCAGCGGGATACGAGCAGTACTTC.

The chain uses TRBV6-4 and TRBJ1-1; 7 bases align to TRBD1. This CDR3 is built from 15 residues. With 7 bases clipped from V and 4 bases from J, the junction kept 12 bases outside the gene matches. The germline V gene has CDR1 MRHNA and CDR2 SNTAGT. Written as DNA, the CDR3 is TGTGCCAGCATCCCTCCCGCAGGGGGATCCACTGAAGCTTTCTTT. Protein product: CASIPPAGGSTEAFF.

This clone was observed a handful of times. Here the CDR3 reads CASSFSRTSGGTDTQYF. The CDR3 bases are TGTGCCAGCAGTTTCTCTCGAACTAGCGGGGGGACAGATACGCAGTATTTT. The chain carries TRBV27 and TRBJ2-3, with 12 bases fitting TRBD2. Germline values: CDR1 MNHEY, CDR2 SMNVEV (reference sequence). The CDR3 has 17 residues. The ends lost 3 bases at V and 3 bases at J; junction bases unmatched: 7.

The V call is TRBV28, the J call TRBJ2-5, with 9 bases matching TRBD2. This CDR3 is 16 amino acids long. Germline CDR1 and CDR2: MDHEN and SYDVKM. Germline trimming cut 4 bases from V and 2 bases from J; bases unmatched to any gene: 8. The CDR3 DNA reads as TGTGCCAGCAGTTATTCCGGACTAGCGTTACAAGAGACCCAGTACTTC. Translation: CASSYSGLALQETQYF.

The V call is TRBV2, the J call TRBJ2-1; D is uncertain. V was clipped by 4 bases and J by 9 bases, with 19 bases between them. This CDR3 spans 15 amino acids. Germline V gene sequence: CDR1 SNHLY, CDR2 FYNNEI. Here the CDR3 DNA reads TGTGCCAGCAGTGGTAGATACTCTAGTGCTGGTGAGCAGTTCTTC. It is translated as CASSGRYSSAGEQFF.

The J gene is TRBJ1-6, the V gene TRBV18, with 9 bases lining up with TRBD1. The length of the CDR3 is 15 residues. Germline lookup yields CDR1 KGHSH and CDR2 LQKENI. The V segment lost 6 bases and the J segment 8 bases; nucleotides outside the gene matches: 8. The CDR3 DNA reads TGTGCCAGCTCTCGGGACAGGGCAAAGGATTCACCCCTCCACTTT. This translates into CASSRDRAKDSPLHF.

The chain recombines TRBV19 with TRBJ2-1; 11 nucleotides match TRBD2. Germline lookup yields CDR1 LNHDA and CDR2 SQIVND (reference sequence). The CDR3 has 15 residues. V lost 5 bases, J lost 5 bases, and 5 bases stayed unmatched. The CDR3 DNA follows: TGTGCCAGTAGTCCCGGGACTAGCGGAAACAATGAGCAGTTCTTC. It specifies CASSPGTSGNNEQFF.

The chain is built from TRBV7-2 and TRBJ2-1, with 11 nucleotides matching TRBD2. Unmatched junction bases numbered 2, after V lost 5 bases and J lost 8 bases. CDR1 and CDR2 (germline): SGHTA, FQGNSA. The CDR3 consists of 13 residues. CDR3 residues: CASSVLAGDEQFF. In DNA form, the CDR3 reads TGTGCCAGCAGCGTACTAGCGGGAGATGAGCAGTTCTTC.

V gene TRBV19 combines with J gene TRBJ1-6; 9 positions match TRBD1. The junction had 4 bases not matched to a gene; V was cut back by 4 bases and J by 9 bases. In germline, CDR1 is LNHDA, CDR2 SQIVND (reference sequence). This CDR3 comprises 14 residues. CDR3 in DNA: TGTGCCAGTAGTACGACAGGGGGGGGTTCACCCCTCCACTTT. Protein: CASSTTGGGSPLHF. The whole variable domain, filled in from reference TRBV19 and TRBJ1-6, reads DGGITQSPKYLFRKEGQNVTLSCEQNLNHDAMYWYRQDPGQGLRLIYYSQIVNDFQKGDIAEGYSVSREKKESFPLTVTSAQKNPTAFYLCASSTTGGGSPLHFGNGTRLTVT.

This clone was found once. Other DNA sequences in the sample encode the same CDR3. This chain joins TRBV5-1 and TRBJ2-1; 12 bases map to TRBD2. Per germline, CDR1 SGHRS and CDR2 YFSETQ. The CDR3 sequence is 15 residues long. V shed 4 bases, J shed 3 bases, and the junction held 2 bases outside the gene matches. The CDR3 DNA reads TGCGCCAGCAGCCTGACTAGCGGGGGCTACAATGAGCAGTTCTTC. It specifies CASSLTSGGYNEQFF.